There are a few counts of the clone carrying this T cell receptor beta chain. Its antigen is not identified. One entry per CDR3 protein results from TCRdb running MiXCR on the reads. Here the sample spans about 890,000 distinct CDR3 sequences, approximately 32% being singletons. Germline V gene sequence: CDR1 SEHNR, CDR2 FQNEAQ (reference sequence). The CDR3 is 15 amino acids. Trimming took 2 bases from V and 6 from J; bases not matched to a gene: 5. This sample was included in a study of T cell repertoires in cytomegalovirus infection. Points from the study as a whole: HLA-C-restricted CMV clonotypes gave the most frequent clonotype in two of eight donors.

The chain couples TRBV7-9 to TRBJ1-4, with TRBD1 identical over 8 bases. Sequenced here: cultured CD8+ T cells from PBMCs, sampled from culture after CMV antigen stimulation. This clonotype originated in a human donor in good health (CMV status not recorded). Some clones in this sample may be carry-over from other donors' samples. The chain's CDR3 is CASSLPTGADEKLFF. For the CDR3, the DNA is TGTGCCAGCAGCTTACCGACAGGGGCTGATGAAAAACTGTTTTTT.